The sample holds a few counts of the clone carrying this T cell receptor (beta chain). This sample was included in a study of beta chain features in type 1 diabetes. All of the isolated RNA was reverse transcribed, so expressed TCRB transcripts were sequenced. This table comes from immunoSEQ multiplex PCR, and its TCRdb copy is limited to in-frame clones, with some not included. This table has 390,000 or so clones, approximately 15% appearing once. V lost 1 base and J lost 8, with 10 bases in between. Germline CDR1 reads LGHNA; CDR2 reads YSLEER. The CDR3 length is 13 residues. The rearrangement uses TRBV4-3 and TRBJ2-3; no definite D call. The sequence derives from a man younger than 40 in good health. The specimen was naive CD4+ T cells from blood. As DNA, the CDR3 is TGCGCCAGCAGCCAAGGACCCCGAGGTACGCAGTATTTT. Translating it yields CASSQGPRGTQYF.